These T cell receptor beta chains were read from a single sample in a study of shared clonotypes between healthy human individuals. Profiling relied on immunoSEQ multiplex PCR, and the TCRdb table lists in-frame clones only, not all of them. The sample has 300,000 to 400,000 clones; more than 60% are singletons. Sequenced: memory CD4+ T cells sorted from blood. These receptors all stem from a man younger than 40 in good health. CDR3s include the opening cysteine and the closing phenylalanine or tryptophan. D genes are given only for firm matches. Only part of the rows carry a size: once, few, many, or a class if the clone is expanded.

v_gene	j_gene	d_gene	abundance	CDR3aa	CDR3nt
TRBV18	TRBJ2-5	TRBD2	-	CASSPLPGLATETQYF	TGTGCCAGCTCACCCTTACCGGGACTAGCGACAGAGACCCAGTACTTC
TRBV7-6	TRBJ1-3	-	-	CASSLDATGNTIYF	TGTGCCAGCAGCTTAGATGCCACCGGAAACACCATATATTTT
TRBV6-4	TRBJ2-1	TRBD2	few	CASSGQGQSGLAIDEQFF	TGTGCCAGCAGCGGGCAGGGGCAGTCGGGACTAGCGATCGATGAGCAGTTCTTC
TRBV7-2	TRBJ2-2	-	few	CASSLVGNTGELFF	TGTGCCAGCAGCTTAGTTGGGAACACCGGGGAGCTGTTTTTT
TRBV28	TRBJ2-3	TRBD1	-	CASSFMTGGRDTQYF	TGTGCCAGCAGTTTTATGACAGGGGGCAGAGATACGCAGTATTTT
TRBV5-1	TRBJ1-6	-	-	CASSLAWGLRGDSPLHF	TGCGCCAGCAGCTTGGCCTGGGGTTTGAGGGGAGATTCACCCCTCCACTTT
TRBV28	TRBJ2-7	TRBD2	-	CASSPTRHKGLAGVNLYSYEQYF	TGTGCCAGCAGTCCAACCCGCCATAAGGGACTAGCGGGAGTTAACCTCTACTCCTACGAGCAGTACTTC
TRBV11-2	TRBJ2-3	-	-	CASSYDQTDTQYF	TGTGCCAGCAGTTATGACCAGACAGATACGCAGTATTTT
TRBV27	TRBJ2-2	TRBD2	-	CASNIAGQNTGELFF	TGTGCCAGCAATATAGCGGGACAGAACACCGGGGAGCTGTTTTTT
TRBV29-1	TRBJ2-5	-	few	CSVAGVGVKETQYF	TGCAGCGTTGCAGGGGTCGGGGTGAAAGAGACCCAGTACTTC
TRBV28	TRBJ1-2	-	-	CASSLLMGYTF	TGTGCCAGCAGTCTCCTCATGGGCTACACCTTC
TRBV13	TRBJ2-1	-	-	CASNRGPNEQFF	TGTGCCAGCAACCGTGGCCCCAATGAGCAGTTCTTC
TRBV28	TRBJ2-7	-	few	CASSLISSYEQYF	TGTGCCAGCAGTTTGATAAGCTCCTACGAGCAGTACTTC
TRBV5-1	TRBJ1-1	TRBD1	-	CASSLEAGGLNTEAFF	TGCGCCAGCAGCTTGGAGGCAGGGGGTTTAAACACTGAAGCTTTCTTT
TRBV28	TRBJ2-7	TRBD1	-	CASSSTGLYEQYF	TGTGCCAGCAGTTCGACAGGGCTCTACGAGCAGTACTTC
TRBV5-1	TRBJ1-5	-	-	CASSLDSYSNQPQHF	TGCGCCAGCAGCTTGGACAGCTATAGCAATCAGCCCCAGCATTTT
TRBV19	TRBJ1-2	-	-	CASNQGEGGYTF	TGTGCCAGTAATCAGGGAGAGGGTGGCTACACCTTC
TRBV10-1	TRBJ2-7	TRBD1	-	CASSEYRGQQYF	TGCGCCAGCAGTGAGTACAGGGGACAGCAGTACTTC
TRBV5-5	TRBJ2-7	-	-	CASSWGLGEQYF	TGTGCCAGCAGCTGGGGCCTGGGGGAGCAGTACTTC
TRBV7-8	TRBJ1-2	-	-	CASSSSGGLGYGYTF	TGTGCCAGCAGCTCAAGCGGGGGTCTAGGCTATGGCTACACCTTC
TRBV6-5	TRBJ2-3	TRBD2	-	CASRRREGTDTQYF	TGTGCCAGCAGGCGCCGGGAGGGCACAGATACGCAGTATTTT
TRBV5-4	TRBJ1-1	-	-	CASSPGGTGNTEAFF	TGTGCCAGCTCCCCCGGGGGGACTGGGAACACTGAAGCTTTCTTT
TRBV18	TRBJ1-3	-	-	CASSLQGAGNTIYF	TGTGCCAGCTCACTTCAGGGCGCTGGAAACACCATATATTTT
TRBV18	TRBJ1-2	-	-	CASSPRSSDYGYTF	TGTGCCAGCTCACCACGCAGCTCTGACTATGGCTACACCTTC
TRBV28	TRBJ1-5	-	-	CASSFSGLSNQPQHF	TGTGCCAGCAGTTTTTCCGGGCTCAGCAATCAGCCCCAGCATTTT
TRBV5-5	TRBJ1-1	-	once	CASSPTGQNTEAFF	TGTGCCAGCAGCCCTACGGGACAGAACACTGAAGCTTTCTTT
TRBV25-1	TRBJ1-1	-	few	CASRIQGNTEAFF	TGTGCCAGCAGGATCCAGGGTAACACTGAAGCTTTCTTT
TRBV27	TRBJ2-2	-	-	CASSILPGELFF	TGTGCCAGCAGTATATTACCCGGGGAGCTGTTTTTT
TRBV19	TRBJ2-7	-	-	CASSTRLGPYEQYF	TGTGCCAGTAGTACTCGACTAGGTCCCTACGAGCAGTACTTC
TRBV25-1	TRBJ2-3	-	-	CASSAAGRATDTQYF	TGTGCCAGCAGTGCCGCGGGGCGAGCCACAGATACGCAGTATTTT
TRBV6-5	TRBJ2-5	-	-	CASSYGEALETQYF	TGTGCCAGCAGTTACGGGGAGGCTTTAGAGACCCAGTACTTC
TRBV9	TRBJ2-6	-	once	CASSVEGSGANVLTF	TGTGCCAGCAGCGTAGAGGGATCAGGGGCCAACGTCCTGACTTTC
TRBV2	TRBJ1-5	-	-	CASSGRSSNQPQHF	TGTGCCAGCAGTGGGCGAAGTAGCAATCAGCCCCAGCATTTT
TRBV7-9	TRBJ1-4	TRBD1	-	CASSPGDREEKLFF	TGTGCCAGCAGCCCCGGGGACAGGGAAGAAAAACTGTTTTTT
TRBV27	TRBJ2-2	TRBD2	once	CASSLAGVYTGELFF	TGTGCCAGCAGTCTAGCGGGAGTTTATACCGGGGAGCTGTTTTTT
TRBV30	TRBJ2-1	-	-	CAWSVQSGGDEQFF	TGTGCCTGGAGTGTACAATCCGGCGGCGATGAGCAGTTCTTC
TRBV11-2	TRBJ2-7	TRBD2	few	CASRKLGRESYEQYF	TGTGCCAGCAGAAAACTTGGGCGGGAGTCCTACGAGCAGTACTTC
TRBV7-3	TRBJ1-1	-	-	CASSLTNTEAFF	TGTGCCAGCAGCTTAACGAACACTGAAGCTTTCTTT
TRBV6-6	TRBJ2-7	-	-	CASSRHRTAYEQYF	TGTGCCAGCAGTCGCCACCGGACGGCCTACGAGCAGTACTTC
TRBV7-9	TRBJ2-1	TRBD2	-	CASSTLRRDYKYNEQFF	TGTGCCAGCAGCACCCTTCGTAGGGACTACAAATACAATGAGCAGTTCTTC
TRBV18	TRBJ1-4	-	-	CASSPGVNEKLFF	TGTGCCAGCTCACCAGGGGTTAATGAAAAACTGTTTTTT
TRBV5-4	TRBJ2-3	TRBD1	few	CASSLGQGRTDTQYF	TGTGCCAGCAGCCTCGGACAGGGGCGCACAGATACGCAGTATTTT
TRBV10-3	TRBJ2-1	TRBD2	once	CAIKGNTGLADTNEQFF	TGTGCCATCAAAGGTAATACGGGACTAGCGGATACTAATGAGCAGTTCTTC
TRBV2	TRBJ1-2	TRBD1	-	CASSDRDRVYGYTF	TGTGCCAGCAGTGACCGGGACAGGGTATATGGCTACACCTTC
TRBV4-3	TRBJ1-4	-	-	CASSQYHVGGGNEKLFF	TGCGCCAGCAGCCAGTACCATGTTGGGGGCGGTAATGAAAAACTGTTTTTT
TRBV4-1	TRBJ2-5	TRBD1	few	CASSQEGAGGRETQYF	TGCGCCAGCAGCCAAGAGGGAGCAGGGGGCCGAGAGACCCAGTACTTC
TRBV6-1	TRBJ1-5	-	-	CASSGDGLSGGYSNQPQHF	TGTGCCAGCAGTGGGGACGGACTCTCAGGCGGATATAGCAATCAGCCCCAGCATTTT
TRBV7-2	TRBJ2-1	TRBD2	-	CASSPGGVLNYNEQFF	TGTGCCAGCAGCCCGGGGGGAGTCCTGAACTACAATGAGCAGTTCTTC
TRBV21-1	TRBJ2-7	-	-	CASSDGQGVYEQYF	TGTGCCAGCAGCGATGGACAGGGAGTCTACGAGCAGTACTTC
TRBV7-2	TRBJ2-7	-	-	CASSLVGLADPPYEQYF	TGTGCCAGCAGCTTAGTGGGGCTAGCAGACCCGCCTTACGAGCAGTACTTC
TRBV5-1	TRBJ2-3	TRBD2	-	CASSATLAGGGSDTQYF	TGCGCCAGCAGCGCCACGCTAGCGGGAGGGGGATCAGATACGCAGTATTTT
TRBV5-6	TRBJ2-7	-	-	CASSRERYEQYF	TGTGCCAGCAGCCGAGAGAGGTACGAGCAGTACTTC
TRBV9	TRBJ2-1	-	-	CASTSRGGNNEQFF	TGTGCCAGCACCAGTAGGGGGGGGAACAATGAGCAGTTCTTC
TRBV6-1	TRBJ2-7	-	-	CASSEAGSGYYLYEQYF	TGTGCCAGCAGTGAAGCGGGGAGCGGGTATTACCTCTACGAGCAGTACTTC
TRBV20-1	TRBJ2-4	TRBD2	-	CSASFGGQYF	TGCAGTGCTAGTTTCGGGGGGCAGTACTTC